These 32 T cell receptor beta chains share one sample of origin, sequenced in a study of blood T cell repertoires in COVID-19. TCRdb's table, derived via immunoSEQ multiplex PCR, lists solely in-frame clones and lacks some. The table has about 200,000 clones, about 79% seen once. Sequencing was done on a sample of peripheral blood. These TCRs come from a man aged 50-60 years with active or convalescent COVID-19.

This clone turned up a few times. The CDR3 region has the DNA TGTGCCAGCAGTTACGGGGGCTTGAACACTGAAGCTTTCTTT. Encoded protein: CASSYGGLNTEAFF. The gene calls are TRBV6-5 and TRBJ1-1; possibly TRBD1 for D (6 bases). Germline CDR1 and CDR2: MNHEY and SVGAGI. This CDR3 comprises 14 residues. Trimming cost V 2 bases and J 0 bases, with 7 bases left between them.

The chain is built from TRBV4-1 and TRBJ1-2; TRBD1 matches at 8 bases. This CDR3 contains 16 residues. CDR1 is MGHRA, CDR2 YSYEKL, per germline. The ends lost 4 bases at V and 2 bases at J; junction bases unmatched: 9. The CDR3 here is CASSLMQGAQNYGYTF. In DNA form, the CDR3 reads TGCGCCAGCAGCCTGATGCAGGGGGCGCAGAACTATGGCTACACCTTC.

The CDR3 loop is CASSPLGGQATQYF. CDR3 bases: TGCGCCAGCAGCCCGCTAGGGGGCCAGGCAACGCAGTATTTT. This chain connects TRBV5-1 to TRBJ2-3, with 7 bases matching TRBD1. Trimming removed 4 bases from V and 9 bases from J; junction bases left unmatched: 11. The CDR3 consists of 14 residues. Per germline, CDR1 SGHRS and CDR2 YFSETQ.

V is TRBV18 and J is TRBJ2-3; 7 bases are shared with TRBD2. The CDR3 sequence is 14 residues long. Germline CDR1 is KGHSH and CDR2 is LQKENI. J lost 3 bases, V lost 3 bases, and 3 bases had no gene match. The CDR3 DNA reads as TGTGCCAGCTCACCGGGCGGGAGTACAGATACGCAGTATTTT. It yields the protein CASSPGGSTDTQYF.

This chain joins TRBV28 and TRBJ2-1; 16 nucleotides agree with TRBD2. CDR3 length: 17 residues. The V gene's germline CDR1 is MDHEN and CDR2 SYDVKM. V shed 6 bases and J 0 bases; nucleotides not matched to a gene: 2. DNA for the CDR3: TGTGCCAGCAGGGGACTAGCGGGGGGGAGCTCCTACAATGAGCAGTTCTTC. It specifies CASRGLAGGSSYNEQFF.

V usage is TRBV23-1 and J usage is TRBJ2-3; 7 bases are a match to TRBD1. TRBV23-1 is identified as an open reading frame with a role that is uncertain. The V segment lost 6 bases and the J segment 2 bases; nucleotides outside the gene matches: 5. The CDR3 covers 14 residues. CDR3 in DNA: TGCGCCAGCAGAGGACAGGAAAACACAGATACGCAGTATTTT. Translated, it gives CASRGQENTDTQYF.

The chain carries TRBV4-3 and TRBJ2-2; weak D call: TRBD2 (5 bases). Germline V gene sequence: CDR1 LGHNA, CDR2 YSLEER. V was trimmed by 2 bases and J by 4 bases, leaving 23 bases between them. The CDR3 contains 19 residues. The CDR3 nucleotides read TGCGCCAGCAGCCAACCCTCCGGGCTAGGGAGAGGGAGCACCGGGGAGCTGTTTTTT. It yields the protein CASSQPSGLGRGSTGELFF.

This clone was counted once. The chain employs TRBV19 and TRBJ2-3; D may be TRBD2 (7 bases). The V and J ends lost 1 base and 2 bases respectively, with 10 bases between them. The CDR3 totals 15 residues. CDR1 LNHDA and CDR2 SQIVND come from the germline V gene (reference sequence). In DNA form, the CDR3 reads TGTGCCAGTAGTATAGGCGGGGGCCTCACAGATACGCAGTATTTT. As protein: CASSIGGGLTDTQYF.

This chain links TRBV6-5 with TRBJ2-1, with D tentatively TRBD2 (6 bases). V was cut by 2 bases and J by 4 bases, with 9 bases left in between. The CDR3 consists of 14 residues. The germline gives CDR1 MNHEY, CDR2 SVGAGI. DNA for the CDR3: TGTGCCAGCAGTTACATAGCGGATTACAATGAGCAGTTCTTC. Its protein is CASSYIADYNEQFF.

The chain uses TRBV18 and TRBJ2-3; a possible D gene is TRBD2 (5 bases). V was shortened by 2 bases and J by 6 bases, with 15 bases between the two germline ends. The CDR3 length is 15 residues. Germline CDR1 KGHSH, CDR2 LQKENI. CDR3 residues: CASSPKRHELDTQYF. The CDR3 DNA is TGTGCCAGCTCACCAAAGCGGCATGAACTTGATACGCAGTATTTT.

The V call is TRBV6-5, the J call TRBJ1-6, with TRBD1 matching over 9 bases. V lost 5 bases, J lost 7 bases, and 6 bases stayed unmatched. CDR1 is MNHEY, CDR2 SVGAGI, per germline. The CDR3 runs to 15 residues. The CDR3 bases are TGTGCCAGCAGTAGGAGGACAGGGGAAAATTCACCCCTCCACTTT. This gives the protein CASSRRTGENSPLHF.

The rearrangement links TRBV5-1 to TRBJ1-1; tentatively, D is TRBD1 (6 bases). This CDR3 has 13 residues. In germline, CDR1 is SGHRS, CDR2 YFSETQ. Trimming took 4 bases from V and 3 from J, leaving 10 bases between them. The CDR3 spells CASSRQEDTEAFF. CDR3 DNA: TGCGCCAGCAGCCGACAGGAGGACACTGAAGCTTTCTTT.

V and J are TRBV6-2 or TRBV6-3 and TRBJ2-5; a weak D match, TRBD2 (6 bases). The CDR3 loop spans 15 amino acids. The germline gives CDR1 MNHEY, CDR2 SVGEGT. The V end was cut by 2 bases, the J end by 7 bases, with 17 bases between. The CDR3 here is CASSYGGGLTGTQYF. CDR3 in DNA: TGTGCCAGCAGTTACGGCGGAGGGCTGACTGGGACCCAGTACTTC.

This clone was recorded once. J is TRBJ1-5 and V is TRBV2, with D possibly being TRBD1 (6 bases). Germline V CDR1 and CDR2: SNHLY, FYNNEI. The CDR3 contains 16 residues. V lost 4 bases and J lost 2, with 15 bases in between. DNA of the CDR3: TGTGCCAGCAGTGGCAGGGGCACCTTAGGCAATCAGCCCCAGCATTTT. Translated: CASSGRGTLGNQPQHF. Looking up the rest from reference TRBV2 and TRBJ1-5 gives the full variable domain: EPEVTQTPSHQVTQMGQEVILRCVPISNHLYFYWYRQILGQKVEFLVSFYNNEISEKSEIFDDQFSVERPDGSNFTLKIRSTKLEDSAMYFCASSGRGTLGNQPQHFGDGTRLSIL.

The V and J genes are TRBV7-2 and TRBJ2-5; 7 positions agree with TRBD1. In germline, CDR1 is SGHTA, CDR2 FQGNSA. The CDR3 is 15 residues long. V shed 2 bases, J shed 2 bases, and the junction held 5 bases outside the gene matches. CDR3 protein: CASSLSGQIQETQYF. The CDR3 bases are TGTGCCAGCAGCTTATCGGGACAGATACAAGAGACCCAGTACTTC. The variable domain in full, with the rest retrieved from reference TRBV7-2 and TRBJ2-5, is GAGVSQSPSNKVTEKGKDVELRCDPISGHTALYWYRQSLGQGLEFLIYFQGNSAPDKSGLPSDRFSAERTGGSVSTLTIQRTQQEDSAVYLCASSLSGQIQETQYFGPGTRLLVL.

This chain links TRBV6-1 with TRBJ2-3; 8 positions match TRBD2. J gave up 5 bases and V 3 bases, and 7 bases lay outside the gene matches. Germline lookup yields CDR1 MNHNS and CDR2 SASEGT. There are 15 residues in the CDR3. The CDR3 DNA follows: TGTGCCAGCAGTGATGGCGGGGGGCTGGTAGATACGCAGTATTTT. Encoded protein: CASSDGGGLVDTQYF.

The chain uses TRBV5-8 and TRBJ2-7; 10 positions agree with TRBD1. The junction had 6 bases not matched to a gene; V was cut back by 4 bases and J by 2 bases. Germline values: CDR1 SGHTS, CDR2 YDEGEE. CDR3 length: 15 amino acids. DNA for the CDR3: TGTGCCAGCAGCATGGGACAGGGGATTGCCTACGAGCAGTACGTC. Protein sequence: CASSMGQGIAYEQYV.

The rearrangement links TRBV9 to TRBJ2-2; 8 bases align to TRBD2. CDR3 length equals 16 residues. Germline V gives CDR1 SGDLS, CDR2 YYNGEE. V was clipped by 0 bases and J by 5 bases; unmatched bases: 6. CDR3 sequence (DNA): TGTGCCAGCAGCGTAGAGGCCGGGGGGGCAACCGGGGAGCTGTTTTTT. Translation: CASSVEAGGATGELFF.

This chain connects TRBV7-3 to TRBJ1-6; TRBD1 agrees at 7 bases. Unmatched junction bases numbered 1, after V lost 3 bases and J lost 5 bases. This CDR3 region has 14 residues. The germline V gene has CDR1 SGHTA and CDR2 FQGTGA. CDR3 region: CASSLGQHNSPLHF. The CDR3 DNA is TGTGCCAGCAGCTTGGGACAGCATAATTCACCCCTCCACTTT.

About this clone: This same CDR3 is encoded by further DNA sequences in the sample. The chain joins TRBV10-3 to TRBJ1-2; D might be TRBD1 (5 bases). The germline V and J ends were trimmed by 8 bases and 0 bases, with 10 bases remaining between them. The CDR3 has 13 amino acids. CDR1 is ENHRY and CDR2 is SYGVKD in the germline V gene. The CDR3 region is CAIGQGSNYGYTF. The CDR3 nucleotides are TGTGCCATCGGGCAGGGCTCTAACTATGGCTACACCTTC.

CDR3 DNA sequence: TGTGCCACCAGTGATTCCCTTACAGGGAACGGCTACACCTTC. Its translation: CATSDSLTGNGYTF. The chain combines TRBV24-1 with TRBJ1-2, with a weak D call TRBD1 (6 bases). The CDR3 runs 14 residues. V was clipped by 2 bases and J by 8 bases, with 14 bases between them. Germline V gives CDR1 KGHDR, CDR2 SFDVKD.

The chain is built from TRBV15 and TRBJ1-2; 7 nucleotides agree with TRBD1. CDR1 is LNHNV, CDR2 YYDKDF, per germline (reference sequence). The trim removed 3 bases at V and 5 bases at J, leaving 3 bases unmatched. CDR3 length equals 13 residues. The CDR3 DNA sequence: TGTGCCACCAGCAGGACAGGGTTATATGGCTACACCTTC. Its translation: CATSRTGLYGYTF.

The chain has TRBV28 and TRBJ1-2; 12 bases are a match to TRBD1. Germline CDR1 and CDR2: MDHEN and SYDVKM. The CDR3 runs 18 residues. V was clipped by 5 bases and J by 7 bases; unmatched bases: 17. CDR3 coding DNA: TGTGCCAGCAGTCTTGCCGGGACAGGGGGCGTCGAAGCGCGTGGCTACACCTTC. It yields the protein CASSLAGTGGVEARGYTF.

The chain links TRBV2 to TRBJ1-2; 10 nucleotides agree with TRBD1. CDR3 length equals 15 residues. The V segment lost 7 bases and the J segment 0 bases; nucleotides outside the gene matches: 5. Germline values: CDR1 SNHLY, CDR2 FYNNEI. CDR3 region: CASKLGQGANYGYTF. CDR3 bases: TGTGCCAGCAAGCTCGGACAGGGGGCTAACTATGGCTACACCTTC.

The V gene is TRBV7-2, the J gene TRBJ2-7; possibly TRBD2 for D (6 bases). The CDR3 has 16 residues. CDR1 and CDR2 from the germline V gene are SGHTA and FQGNSA. Trimming pared 2 bases from V and 0 bases from J, leaving 14 bases between. Written as DNA, the CDR3 is TGTGCCAGCAGCTTAACTAGCTACACCTTCTCCTACGAGCAGTACTTC. Translation gives CASSLTSYTFSYEQYF.

The CDR3 DNA sequence: TGTGCCAGCAGTCCACAGGGGAGTGGGACTGAAGCTTTCTTT. This codes for CASSPQGSGTEAFF. J is TRBJ1-1 and V is TRBV6-4, with 7 bases lining up with TRBD1. CDR3 length: 14 amino acids. V dropped 5 bases and J dropped 5; count of bases not matched to a gene: 8. From germline, CDR1 is MRHNA and CDR2 SNTAGT.

The V and J genes are TRBV7-9 and TRBJ2-1, with 9 bases identical to TRBD2. Trimming cost V 6 bases and J 4 bases; bases outside gene matches: 4. The CDR3 spans 14 residues. Germline V gene data show CDR1 as SEHNR and CDR2 as FQNEAQ (reference sequence). CDR3: CASRREGTYNEQFF. The CDR3 DNA reads TGTGCCAGCAGGCGGGAGGGTACTTACAATGAGCAGTTCTTC.

The sample holds one count of this clone. This sample also contains other DNA sequences that code for the same CDR3. The DNA of the CDR3 is TGCGCCAGCAGCCGGACAGGGCCGAACACTGAAGCTTTCTTT. Its protein product is CASSRTGPNTEAFF. The J gene is TRBJ1-1, the V gene TRBV5-1; 8 nucleotides match TRBD1. The CDR3 sequence is 14 residues long. J was trimmed by 1 base and V by 4 bases; bases with no gene match: 3. The germline V gene has CDR1 SGHRS and CDR2 YFSETQ.

The V and J genes are TRBV27 and TRBJ1-6; a weak D match, TRBD1 (5 bases). Trimming shortened V by 3 bases and J by 10 bases, and 13 bases separated the two germline ends. The CDR3 contains 14 residues. Germline CDR1 is MNHEY and CDR2 is SMNVEV (reference sequence). The CDR3 sequence is CASSLTREGSPLHF. The CDR3 DNA reads as TGTGCCAGCAGTTTGACCAGGGAAGGATCACCCCTCCACTTT.

The chain combines TRBV15 with TRBJ2-1; TRBD2 agrees at 11 bases. Germline V gene sequence: CDR1 LNHNV, CDR2 YYDKDF (reference sequence). CDR3 size: 17 residues. After removal of 3 bases from V and 7 bases from J, the junction contained 11 bases not matched to a gene. The CDR3 loop reads CATSSGRASGRINEQFF. The DNA of the CDR3 is TGTGCCACCAGCAGTGGTCGGGCTAGCGGGAGGATAAATGAGCAGTTCTTC.

This sequence joins TRBV28 and TRBJ2-1, with 10 bases aligning to TRBD2. V dropped 6 bases and J dropped 4; count of bases not matched to a gene: 12. CDR1 MDHEN and CDR2 SYDVKM come from the germline V gene. CDR3 size: 17 residues. The DNA for the CDR3 is TGTGCCAGCAGCCGTCCGACAGCGGGAGGGGCGTACAATGAGCAGTTCTTC. Its protein is CASSRPTAGGAYNEQFF.

The V gene is TRBV7-8, the J gene TRBJ2-7; possible D gene TRBD1, 6 bases. The CDR3 length is 13 residues. Looked up from germline, CDR1 is SGHVS and CDR2 is FQNEAQ. V was shortened by 5 bases and J by 4 bases, with 12 bases between the two germline ends. For the CDR3, the DNA is TGTGCCAGCAGCATCGACAGGACATACGAGCAGTACGTC. Translated, it gives CASSIDRTYEQYV.